This TCR beta chain originates from a study of T cells in Graves' hyperthyroidism and ophthalmopathy (dated by TCRdb to the late 2010s). Regarding the complete study: To identify distinguishing TCR V-J signatures, a discovery cohort of 100 patients was used, comprising 40 to 45 with Graves' ophthalmopathy and some 60 with stable Graves' hyperthyroidism. In about 6 Graves' hyperthyroidism patients, the study also compared T-cell repertoires from thyroid tissue with T-cell repertoires from blood. According to the paper, TCR Vbeta CDR3 sequencing was carried out on 135 peripheral blood samples, which came from 40 to 45 ophthalmopathy, roughly 75 hyperthyroidism and approximately 17 progressor patients. Whether ophthalmopathy could be predicted prospectively was tested in an independent validation cohort made up of 18 to 20 hyperthyroidism patients plus 17 patients who later progressed to ophthalmopathy. Following sampling, methimazole starting at 30 mg daily was given to hyperthyroidism patients, and high-dose intravenous methylprednisolone was given to ophthalmopathy patients. The 100 discovery patients were randomly split 7:3 into training and test sets.

The TCR beta CDR3 regions were amplified from the RNA transcripts. The first round of RT-PCR for the TCR CDR3 was performed with the HTBI primer set and the Qiagen OneStep RT-PCR kit. The libraries were constructed in a second round of multiplex PCR and then size-selected and purified. Libraries were sequenced paired-end with 100 bp reads on an Illumina HiSeq2000. Turning to the authors' computational methods: SOAPnuke was used to process the raw data, with reads discarded if the reads contained adapters or uncalled bases, had a mean Phred below 15, or lacked an exact constant-primer or identifier match. High-quality paired reads were merged using COPE v1.2.5, and each unique nucleotide sequence was defined as a clonotype. MiTCR v1.1 was used to align the clonotypes against IMGT TRBV, TRBD and TRBJ reference segments. Analysis was restricted to V-J combinations with a frequency above 0.0001, which covered 98% to 99.2% of repertoires. A TCS score was defined as the ratio of F50 (clonal expansion) to E x V (chaos), with BLOSUM62-based TCRdist applied between CDR3 peptides within each V-J. Welch's t-statistics and random forest reduced 450 to 600 V-J features to 13, which were used in a naive Bayes classifier (R e1071). The Morisita-Horn index was used to measure how similar the thyroid and blood repertoires were. TCRdb applied fastp at Q25 and MiXCR to the public reads, then kept only in-frame beta chains. Rows merge per CDR3 protein into single entries with the most common DNA and genes. TCRdb, not the original authors, processed these V and J calls. The sample table contains 600,000 to 700,000 distinct CDR3 sequences; only one count was recorded for 45% of them. Approximately 7.2% of the sample is taken by the ten largest.

Exclusion was applied to patients with uncontrolled infections, other autoimmune diseases, pregnancy or lactation. Diagnoses were established on the basis of clinical symptoms, serum thyroxine and TRAb, thyroid ultrasound, and orbital computed tomography. Total RNA was extracted using Trizol reagent, and RNA quality was assessed on an Agilent 2100 Bioanalyzer. General conclusions and limits of the study: A 13 V-J signature model separated ophthalmopathy from stable hyperthyroidism, with around 91% sensitivity and roughly 84% specificity in cross-validation and 80%/75% in testing. In validation, progression to ophthalmopathy was predicted by the model with more than 65% sensitivity and 72% to 80% specificity, a median of roughly six months before onset. Blood samples also contained most of the expanded thyroid clonotypes (frequency above 0.001), which suggests that blood repertoires may reflect thyroid immune responses. Sample size was not statistically predetermined, and blinding of investigators to group allocation was not performed.

The CDR3 extends over 14 residues, inclusive of both ends. CDR3 DNA is the only sequence kept; it has 42 bases, read in frame from the first base. For CDR1 and CDR2, the germline V gene lists SGDLS and YYNGEE. V is shortened by 4 bases, J by 0 bases, and the region joining them spans 11 bases. Points on this clonotype: Its antigen remains unidentified. This is likely a read error, given that the CDR3 carries no conserved phenylalanine or tryptophan at its end.

This clonotype was obtained from an adult man with Graves' disease, either hyperthyroidism or ophthalmopathy (not recorded which). The chain is made from TRBV9 and TRBJ2-7; no D gene can be assigned with confidence. The sample was peripheral blood or thyroid tissue (not recorded which). The DNA sequence is as follows: TGTGCCAGCAGCCCTGGAAGGAGCTCCTACGAGCAGTACCTC. Translated, this gives CASSPGRSSYEQYL.